The clone carrying this TCR beta chain was counted at least ten times. The source material, RNA transcripts, was used to amplify TCR beta CDR3 regions. The primer set for the first-round RT-PCR of the TCR CDR3 was HTBI. TCRdb redid the calling of the multiplex PCR reads with MiXCR, one entry per CDR3 protein. The sample has roughly 650,000 distinct CDR3 sequences; roughly 15% are singletons. Every diagnosis used clinical symptoms, serum thyroxine and TRAb, thyroid ultrasound and orbital computed tomography. This sample was taken from a study of T cells in Graves' hyperthyroidism and ophthalmopathy. Trimming removed 4 bases at V and 5 bases at J, with 14 bases between. The CDR3 is made up of 13 amino acids. From germline, CDR1 is DFQATT and CDR2 SNEGSKA (reference sequence).

Sequences were obtained from blood. The origin of this receptor is a woman aged 35 to 49 with Graves' ophthalmopathy. The chain is built from TRBV20-1 and TRBJ2-5; no reliable D call. As DNA, the CDR3 is TGCAGTGCTAAAGAGACTGGTACGGAGACCCAGTACTTC. Translation gives CSAKETGTETQYF.